This T cell receptor (beta chain) was sequenced in a study of spatial heterogeneity in lung cancer. On the study more broadly: Samples were donated by 72 untreated early-stage non-small cell lung cancer patients. A consistent excess of beta-chain over alpha-chain sequences was detected.

The sample's time point: blood at routine non-recurrence follow-up after resection. Whole RNA, isolated from tumor, nontumor lung or frozen PBMC, was sequenced without prior sorting. CDR1 is DFQATT and CDR2 is SNEGSKA in the germline V gene (reference sequence). Trimming cost V 0 bases and J 3 bases; bases outside gene matches: 7. CDR3 length: 16 residues. TCR cDNA molecules were tagged individually, and each one carried a unique molecular identifier. TCRdb reanalysed the 5' RACE reads using MiXCR and keeps one entry per CDR3 protein. The sample shows about 52,000 distinct CDR3 sequences, roughly 8.1% of them seen only once. Notes on the study in general: Ubiquitous, expanded tumor-derived TCRs were more frequently observed in blood at resection than at follow-up.

In the case of this clonotype: As yet, its antigen is unknown.

Sample: PBMCs, taken at follow-up. The chain recombines TRBV20-1 with TRBJ2-1, with TRBD2 matching over 8 bases. The receptor's source is a female donor with early-stage non-small cell lung cancer. The CDR3 reads CSARDKRGTVYNEQFF. CDR3 DNA: TGCAGTGCTAGAGACAAGCGGGGGACTGTCTACAATGAGCAGTTCTTC.